The source of this T cell receptor (beta chain) is a study of beta chain features in type 1 diabetes (dated by TCRdb to the late 2010s). About the study as a whole: Patients and healthy donors did not differ in mean age, gender distribution, total cell number or subset yield. Across all samples, around 100 million sorted cells were examined, and cell number per subset correlated strongly with RNA yield. The study compared TCRB repertoires of sorted circulating CD4+ T cell subsets between recently diagnosed type 1 diabetes patients and matched healthy donors. Regulatory and stem cell-like memory subsets were obtained from only 8 patients and roughly eight healthy donors, while naive and central memory subsets were obtained from all 28 donors. Overall study outcomes, separate from this receptor: Because small numbers of individuals were included in the HLA sub-analyses, any influence of HLA type on TCRB rearrangement was left unresolved. Sequencing cDNA rather than genomic DNA could over-represent highly expressing activated cells, although activation and CD3 levels did not differ between groups. A moderate but significant shortening of TCRB CDR3 length was observed in type 1 diabetes patients in all four CD4+ subsets. Shorter templates might have been favored by PCR, but patient and control samples were amplified and corrected together, so both groups would have been affected equally by any skew. Naive, central memory and regulatory TCRB repertoires appeared more similar among patients than among healthy donors. Patients with type 1 diabetes made fewer insertions and deleted more nucleotides at VDJ recombination sites, implying thymic rearrangement abnormalities.

Including the terminal cysteine and phenylalanine, the CDR3 comprises 13 residues. The CDR3 DNA has 39 bases and is translated from base 1. CDR1 SQVTM and CDR2 ANQGSEA were looked up in the germline V gene. From V the trimming removes 7 bases and from J it removes 1 base, while the gene matches leave 5 bases of the junction unaccounted for. Each donor gave one peripheral blood draw, averaging roughly 100 mL, which was collected into heparinised tubes. Naive, central memory, regulatory and stem cell-like memory CD4+ T cells were sorted on a BD FACSAria II using a panel including CD45RO, CCR7, CD25, CD127, CD95 and CD27. A purity above 95% was achieved for all sorted populations. Right away, PBMCs were isolated by Lymphoprep density gradient centrifugation and were stained directly, with no culture step. So that batch effects would be minimized, each experiment stained and sorted samples in pairs, pairing one healthy donor with one patient.

The sample holds a few counts of this clone. Its cognate antigen has yet to be identified. Base qualities are not provided; no much larger clone lies one nucleotide away. The High Capacity cDNA Reverse Transcription Kit was used to reverse transcribe all of the isolated RNA, meaning that expressed TCRB transcripts were what got sequenced. Deep immunoSEQ sequencing was applied to naive, central memory and regulatory T cell samples, giving an average of roughly 3.5 million total reads per sample. After sorted cells were lysed in RLT buffer, RNA was extracted with DNase-treated RNeasy Micro or Mini kits, with the choice depending on cell number. To prevent cross-contamination, each cell subset was processed individually, whereas patient and healthy donor samples were processed jointly. TCRB sequences were amplified from cDNA with the immunoSEQ multiplex PCR, producing 87-bp fragments spanning the CDR3 region. The amplicons were sequenced using the Illumina HiSeq platform. Concerning the study's data processing: Synthetic template baselines were used to correct PCR bias computationally, reads within Hamming distance 2 were collapsed, and singletons that could not be merged were discarded. Reads were aligned against IMGT to assign V, D and J genes, CDR3 length and insertions or deletions at six rearrangement sites. Clonotype counts were normalized to sorted cell number within each subset before computing true diversity and Gini coefficients with the tcR R package. Repertoire sharing was quantified using the overlap coefficient calculated on TCRB nucleotide sequences. Not all clones reach the TCRdb copy of this immuneACCESS table, which keeps in-frame sequences only. Checked studies attribute under half of the gap to unresolved V genes and leave the rest unexplained. V and J calls and clone size are as listed in that table; D and trimming were resolved from the DNA. In this sample the table shows 100,000 to 150,000 clones, about a sixth of which occur a single time. The ten top clones hold roughly 2.5% of the sample.

Sequencing used central memory CD4+ T cells from blood. The rearranged segments are TRBV29-1 and TRBJ1-1; 8 bases in the middle match TRBD1. The sequence was obtained from a man aged 25 to 45 with type 1 diabetes. CDR3 region: CSADRGPNTEAFF. The nucleotide sequence reads as follows: TGCAGCGCCGACAGGGGCCCGAACACTGAAGCTTTCTTT. With all but the CDR3 taken from the reference TRBV29-1 and TRBJ1-1 genes, the full variable domain is: SAVISQKPSRDICQRGTSLTIQCQVDSQVTMMFWYRQQPGQSLTLIATANQGSEATYESGFVIDKFPISRPNLTFSTLTVSNMSPEDSSIYLCSADRGPNTEAFFGQGTRLTVV.